The T cell receptor (beta chain) described here comes from a study of T cell responses to AZD1222 COVID-19 vaccine. The overall study: Second-dose intervals of approximately 4 or approximately 12 weeks were pooled. Study observations and caveats: At study baseline, merely several AZD1222 recipients were seropositive. Spike-specific TCR repertoires showed rising breadth and depth after two AZD1222 doses.

The CDR3 consists of 16 residues. Germline CDR1 MDHEN, CDR2 SYDVKM. The ends were cut back, 5 bases at V and 4 bases at J, with 20 bases in the middle. With respect to this clone: Its antigen is still unknown.

Profiled with immunoSEQ multiplex PCR; TCRdb holds only in-frame clones, not every one. The sample records about 180,000 clones, roughly nine tenths being singletons. V usage is TRBV28 and J usage is TRBJ1-1; D possibly corresponds to TRBD1 (6 bases). This clonotype originated in an adult in good health. Here the sequenced sample was peripheral blood, taken on day 0 of AZD1222 vaccination. CDR3 coding DNA: TGTGCCAGCAGTCCCCGAATCTTGGCAGGGGCCACTGAAGCTTTCTTT. The encoded protein is CASSPRILAGATEAFF.